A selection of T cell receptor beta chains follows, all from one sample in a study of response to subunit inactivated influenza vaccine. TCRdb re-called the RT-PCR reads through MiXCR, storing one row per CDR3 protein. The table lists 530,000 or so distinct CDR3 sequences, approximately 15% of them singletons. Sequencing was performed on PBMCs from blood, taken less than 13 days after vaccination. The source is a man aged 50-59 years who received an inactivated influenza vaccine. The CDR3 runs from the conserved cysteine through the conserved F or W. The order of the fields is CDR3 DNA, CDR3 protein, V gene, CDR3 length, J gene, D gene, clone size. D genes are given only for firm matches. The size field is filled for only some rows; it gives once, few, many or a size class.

TGTGCCATCGCGACAGGGGGTAACTCACCCCTCCACTTT	CAIATGGNSPLHF	TRBV10-3	13	TRBJ1-6	TRBD1	few
TGTGCCAGCAGCCCGGGGGGGGGAATCGCCTACAATGAGCAGTTCTTC	CASSPGGGIAYNEQFF	TRBV7-9	16	TRBJ2-1	TRBD2	many
TGTGCCAGCGGGAGACCACTAGTCCCAAGCACAGATACGCAGTATTTT	CASGRPLVPSTDTQYF	TRBV6-2/TRBV6-3	16	TRBJ2-3	.	few
TGTGCCAGTAGTATCGGGGATGCCGGGGAGCTGTTTTTT	CASSIGDAGELFF	TRBV19	13	TRBJ2-2	.	.
TGCGCCAGCAGCCCTGGGGAGGGGGTCAGCAATCAGCCCCAGCATTTT	CASSPGEGVSNQPQHF	TRBV4-1	16	TRBJ1-5	.	few
TGTGCCAGCAGTCTAAGGGACTTTGGGGTTTTC	CASSLRDFGVF	TRBV12-3/TRBV12-4	11	TRBJ2-1	.	many
TGCGCCAGCAGCCGTTCGGCGGGACAATCTTACAATGAGCAGTTCTTC	CASSRSAGQSYNEQFF	TRBV5-1	16	TRBJ2-1	.	.
TGTGCCAGCAGCAAACAAGGAGGGGGAGGGTCGGTGTACGAGCAGTACTTC	CASSKQGGGGSVYEQYF	TRBV7-2	17	TRBJ2-7	.	few
TGTGCCAGCAGCCAGATGACGACAGCGAACACCGGGGAGCTGTTTTTT	CASSQMTTANTGELFF	TRBV3-1	16	TRBJ2-2	.	.
TGCGCCAGCAGCCAAGGAGATAGCACAGATACGCAGTATTTT	CASSQGDSTDTQYF	TRBV4-3	14	TRBJ2-3	.	.
TGTGCCAGCAGTTACTCGCCCGGACTAGCGGGAGGAAACATTCAGTACTTC	CASSYSPGLAGGNIQYF	TRBV6-5	17	TRBJ2-4	TRBD2	few
TGTGCCAGCAGCTTAGGTGTCGGGAGTTCCTACAATGAGCAGTTCTTC	CASSLGVGSSYNEQFF	TRBV7-2	16	TRBJ2-1	.	few
TGTGCCAGCAGCTCTCCGGGGGCGACTAGCGGTCCCAAAGGTGCCAATGAGCAGTTCTTC	CASSSPGATSGPKGANEQFF	TRBV9	20	TRBJ2-1	TRBD2	.
TGCAGTGCTCCACTAGCGGTCCCAGATACGCAGTATTTT	CSAPLAVPDTQYF	TRBV20-1	13	TRBJ2-3	TRBD2	.
TGTGCCAGTAGTATAGGGACTCCCAATGAGCAGTTCTTC	CASSIGTPNEQFF	TRBV19	13	TRBJ2-1	.	.
TGCAGTGCTAGAGATTCGAGCGGGGCTACCCAGACCCAGTACTTC	CSARDSSGATQTQYF	TRBV20-1	15	TRBJ2-5	TRBD2	many
TGTGCCAGCAGCCAAACAGGGGGCAATGGCTACACCTTC	CASSQTGGNGYTF	TRBV7-2	13	TRBJ1-2	TRBD1	many
TGTGCCACCAGCGGGAAAGGACACAATCAAGAGACCCAGTACTTC	CATSGKGHNQETQYF	TRBV24-1	15	TRBJ2-5	.	.
TGTGCCAGCAGTGAAGTCTCCGGGGGAACTGAAGCTTTCTTT	CASSEVSGGTEAFF	TRBV2	14	TRBJ1-1	.	.
TGCAGCGCGCGGCCGGGACTAGCAGTTTACGAGCAGTACTTC	CSARPGLAVYEQYF	TRBV29-1	14	TRBJ2-7	TRBD2	.
TGTGCCAGCAGCTTAGCTAGCGGGGGGGCCTGGCCGCAGTATTTT	CASSLASGGAWPQYF	TRBV7-2	15	TRBJ2-3	TRBD2	.
TGCAGCGTTTCACAGGGACAGGGGCAGCCCCAGCATTTT	CSVSQGQGQPQHF	TRBV29-1	13	TRBJ1-5	TRBD1	.
TGTGCCAGCAGCCCCTCGAGGAGTGAGACCGGGGAGCTGTTTTTT	CASSPSRSETGELFF	TRBV11-2	15	TRBJ2-2	.	.
TGTGCCAGCAGCGCCCAAGGGCGGACCCAGTACTTC	CASSAQGRTQYF	TRBV9	12	TRBJ2-5	.	.
TGTGCCAGCAGCTTGGGCAGGGTCGACTCTGGAAACACCATATATTTT	CASSLGRVDSGNTIYF	TRBV11-2	16	TRBJ1-3	.	few
TGTGCCAGCAGTTCCCCTGGACAGGGGCTAGGATACATTCAGTACTTC	CASSSPGQGLGYIQYF	TRBV12-3/TRBV12-4	16	TRBJ2-4	TRBD1	few
TGTGCCAGCAACCCGGGGTCCGGGGTAAGGACTGAAGCTTTCTTT	CASNPGSGVRTEAFF	TRBV11-2	15	TRBJ1-1	.	.
TGCAGTGCCCCGAGGGGGACAGGGGGCACTGAAGCTTTCTTT	CSAPRGTGGTEAFF	TRBV20-1	14	TRBJ1-1	TRBD1	many
TGTGCCAGCAGCCCAAACACGGGGACTAGCGGGAGGTCTAAAGCCTACAATGAGCAGTTCTTC	CASSPNTGTSGRSKAYNEQFF	TRBV11-2	21	TRBJ2-1	TRBD2	.
TGTGCCAGCAGCCTTCTGGGCAGGGTCATTAAGGCCGGGGAGCTGTTTTTT	CASSLLGRVIKAGELFF	TRBV12-3/TRBV12-4	17	TRBJ2-2	.	many
TGTGCCAGCAGGATGACAGGGTCCTACAATGAGCAGTTCTTC	CASRMTGSYNEQFF	TRBV12-3/TRBV12-4	14	TRBJ2-1	TRBD1	.
TGCAGTGCTAGTAACCCCAGCGGATACACAGATACGCAGTATTTT	CSASNPSGYTDTQYF	TRBV20-1	15	TRBJ2-3	.	.
.	CASSTGWGLGSELF	TRBV28	14	TRBJ2-1	.	few
TGTGCCAGCAGCCAAGGAAAGCGCGGGAGGGCCAGAGAGACCCAGTACTTC	CASSQGKRGRARETQYF	TRBV3-1	17	TRBJ2-5	TRBD2	.
TGTGCTAGTGGGCACCGCGGGAGTCTAGCGGGGGGGCATGAGCAGTTCTTC	CASGHRGSLAGGHEQFF	TRBV12-5	17	TRBJ2-1	TRBD2	.
TGCGCCAGCAGTGGAAGAACAGGGCTGGGGGGGGACACCTTC	CASSGRTGLGGDTF	TRBV10-2	14	TRBJ1-2	.	few